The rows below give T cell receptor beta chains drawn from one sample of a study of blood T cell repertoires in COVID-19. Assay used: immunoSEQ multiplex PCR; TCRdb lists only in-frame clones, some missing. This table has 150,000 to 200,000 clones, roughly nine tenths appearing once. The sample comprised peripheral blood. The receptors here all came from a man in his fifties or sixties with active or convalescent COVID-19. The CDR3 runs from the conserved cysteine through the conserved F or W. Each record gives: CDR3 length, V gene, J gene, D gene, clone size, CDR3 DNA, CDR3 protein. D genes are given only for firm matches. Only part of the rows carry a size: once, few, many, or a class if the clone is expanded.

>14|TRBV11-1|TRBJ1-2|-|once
TGTGCCAGCAGTCAGGGGCCCAAAGGCGATGGCTACACCTTC
CASSQGPKGDGYTF
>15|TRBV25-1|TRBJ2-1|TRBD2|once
TGTGCCAGCAGTATGGTTGGCGGGGGGGGCAATGAGCAGTTCTTC
CASSMVGGGGNEQFF
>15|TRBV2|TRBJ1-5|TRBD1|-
TGTGCCAGCAGGGGTGACAGGGGAAGCAATCAGCCCCAGCATTTT
CASRGDRGSNQPQHF
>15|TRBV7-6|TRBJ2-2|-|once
TGTGCCAGCAGCTTAATGGAACAGCCCACCGGGGAGCTGTTTTTT
CASSLMEQPTGELFF
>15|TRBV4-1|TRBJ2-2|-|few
TGCGCCAGCAGCCAAGGGCGGGGGAACACCGGGGAGCTGTTTTTT
CASSQGRGNTGELFF
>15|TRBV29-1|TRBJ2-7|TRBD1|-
TGCAGCGTCCTCGGGGACAGGGAATATTCCTACGAGCAGTACTTC
CSVLGDREYSYEQYF
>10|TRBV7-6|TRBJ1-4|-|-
TGTGCCAGCAGCTCGGAAAAACTGTTTTTT
CASSSEKLFF
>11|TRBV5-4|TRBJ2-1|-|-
TGTGCCAGCAGCAACCGGGGTGAGCAGTTCTTC
CASSNRGEQFF
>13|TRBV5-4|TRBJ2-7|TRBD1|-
TGTGCCAGCAGCTCCGACAGGGTACACGAGCAGTACTTC
CASSSDRVHEQYF
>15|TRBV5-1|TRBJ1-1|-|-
TGCGCCAGCAGCTTGGTCCGGCAGGAGAACACTGAAGCTTTCTTT
CASSLVRQENTEAFF
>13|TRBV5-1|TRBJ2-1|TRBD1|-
TGCGCCAGCAGCCAGGGACAGAACAATGAGCAGTTCTTC
CASSQGQNNEQFF
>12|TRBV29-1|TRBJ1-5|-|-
TGCAGCGCAGGGGCTATCGATCAGCCCCAGCATTTT
CSAGAIDQPQHF
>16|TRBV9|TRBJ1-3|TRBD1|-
TGTGCCAGCAGCGTAGTTGGGACAGGGTCCGGAAACACCATATATTTT
CASSVVGTGSGNTIYF
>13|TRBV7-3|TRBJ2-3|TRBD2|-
TGTGCCAGCAGCTGGACTAGCGGGGGGACGCAGTATTTT
CASSWTSGGTQYF
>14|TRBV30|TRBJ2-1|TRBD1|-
TGTGCCTGGAGAGCCGGGACAGGGTTCAGGGAGCAGTTCTTC
CAWRAGTGFREQFF
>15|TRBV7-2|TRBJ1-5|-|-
TGTGCCAGCAGCTTAGCGGCCTCCACCAATCAGCCCCAGCATTTT
CASSLAASTNQPQHF
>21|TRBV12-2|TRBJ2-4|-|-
TGTGCAAGTCGCTCCAAGCCCCAACCGGGACATGTTCTTGTAGCCAAAAACATTCAGTACTTC
CASRSKPQPGHVLVAKNIQYF
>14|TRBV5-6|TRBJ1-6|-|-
TGTGCCAGCAGCCAGGGGCGATATAATTCACCCCTCCACTTT
CASSQGRYNSPLHF
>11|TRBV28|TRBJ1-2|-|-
TGTGCCAGCAGATATAACTATGGCTACACCTTC
CASRYNYGYTF
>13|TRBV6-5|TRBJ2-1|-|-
TGTGCCAGCAGCCCCCTCGGTCGCGATGAGCAGTTCTTC
CASSPLGRDEQFF
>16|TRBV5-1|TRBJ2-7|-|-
TGCGCCAGCAGCTTTGCCGCAGGGGACGGGACCTACGAGCAGTACTTC
CASSFAAGDGTYEQYF
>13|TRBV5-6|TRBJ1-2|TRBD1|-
TGTGCCAGCAGCGGACAGGGTGACTATGGCTACACCTTC
CASSGQGDYGYTF
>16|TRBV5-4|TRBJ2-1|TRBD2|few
TGTGCCAGCAGCAGGTCCGGGACTTCCGCGGGGGTCGAGCAGTTCTTC
CASSRSGTSAGVEQFF
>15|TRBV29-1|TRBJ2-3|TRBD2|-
TGCAGCGTACAGGGGCTAGCGGGGGGTTCAGATACGCAGTATTTT
CSVQGLAGGSDTQYF
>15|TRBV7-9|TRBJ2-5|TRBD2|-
TGTGCCAGCAGCCTTTGGACTAGCAGAAAAGAGACCCAGTACTTC
CASSLWTSRKETQYF
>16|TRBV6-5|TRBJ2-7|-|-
TGTGCCAGCAGTTACTTAGGTCGGGGGGCCATAGGCGAGCAGTACTTC
CASSYLGRGAIGEQYF
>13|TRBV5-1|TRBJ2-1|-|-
TGCGCCAGCAGCTTGGACAGGGCGAGGGAGCAGTTCTTC
CASSLDRAREQFF
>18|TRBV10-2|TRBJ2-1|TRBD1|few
TGCGCCAGCAGTGAGCCTACCGCCGGGACAGGGGCCTACAATGAGCAGTTCTTC
CASSEPTAGTGAYNEQFF
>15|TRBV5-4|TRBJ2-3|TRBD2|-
TGTGCCAGCAGCTTAGACGGGGGGGCGACAGATACGCAGTATTTT
CASSLDGGATDTQYF
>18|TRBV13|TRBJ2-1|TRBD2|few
TGTGCCAGCAGCTTGACTAGCGGGGGGGCCGGCTCCTACAATGAGCAGTTCTTC
CASSLTSGGAGSYNEQFF
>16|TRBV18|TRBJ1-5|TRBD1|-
TGTGCCAGCTCATCCACAGGGGGCGAGTATGGTCAGCCCCAGCATTTT
CASSSTGGEYGQPQHF
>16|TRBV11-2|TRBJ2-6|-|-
TGTGCCAGCAGCTCCACAGGCACCTCTGGGGCCAACGTCCTGACTTTC
CASSSTGTSGANVLTF
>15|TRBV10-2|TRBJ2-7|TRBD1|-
TGCGCCAGCAGTGAGCCCTGGACAGGGAACTACGAGCAGTACTTC
CASSEPWTGNYEQYF
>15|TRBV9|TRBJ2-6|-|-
TGTGCCAGCAGCGTAGCAATCTCTGGGGCCAACGTCCTGACTTTC
CASSVAISGANVLTF
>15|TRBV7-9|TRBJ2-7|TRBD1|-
TGTGCCAGCAGCCCCGACAGGGGGAGATTTTACGAGCAGTACTTC
CASSPDRGRFYEQYF
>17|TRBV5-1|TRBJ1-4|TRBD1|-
TGCGCCAGCAGCTTGGATAACAGGGGCGCAACTAATGAAAAACTGTTTTTT
CASSLDNRGATNEKLFF
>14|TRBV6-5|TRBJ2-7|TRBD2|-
TGTGCCAGCAGTTTAAGCGGGGGGGCTTACGAGCAGTACTTC
CASSLSGGAYEQYF
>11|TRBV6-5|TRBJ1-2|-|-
TGTGCCAGCAGTTCGGTTTATGGCTACACCTTC
CASSSVYGYTF
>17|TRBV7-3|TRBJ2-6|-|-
TGTGCCAGCAGTAGACAAGGGGGATTCTCTGGGGCCAACGTCCTGACTTTC
CASSRQGGFSGANVLTF
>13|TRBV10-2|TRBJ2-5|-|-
TGCGCCACAGGGCGTTCCCTCTCAGAGACCCAGTACTTC
CATGRSLSETQYF
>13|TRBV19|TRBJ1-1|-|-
TGTGCCAGTAGTACCCAGGTCTACACTGAAGCTTTCTTT
CASSTQVYTEAFF
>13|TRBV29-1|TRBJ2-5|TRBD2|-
TGCAGCGGGGGAGGGGCAGTACAAGAGACCCAGTACTTC
CSGGGAVQETQYF
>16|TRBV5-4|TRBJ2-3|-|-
TGTGCCAGCAGCTTGGCTTCGCGGGGATCCACAGATACGCAGTATTTT
CASSLASRGSTDTQYF
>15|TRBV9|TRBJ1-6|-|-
TGTGCCAGCAGCTCAACGGACAGTTATAATTCACCCCTCCACTTT
CASSSTDSYNSPLHF
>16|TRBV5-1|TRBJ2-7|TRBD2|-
TGCGCCAGCAGCTTGGATAGCGGGGGTCGGTCCTACGAGCAGTACTTC
CASSLDSGGRSYEQYF
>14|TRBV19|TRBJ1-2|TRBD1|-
TGTGCCAGTAGCCGGGACAGGGGGATCTATGGCTACACCTTC
CASSRDRGIYGYTF
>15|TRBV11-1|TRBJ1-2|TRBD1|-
TGTGCCAGCAGCCACGACAGGGGACGAAACTATGGCTACACCTTC
CASSHDRGRNYGYTF
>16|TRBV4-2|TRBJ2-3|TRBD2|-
TGTGCCAGCAGCCAGGTCCTAGCGGGGGCGTTAGATACGCAGTATTTT
CASSQVLAGALDTQYF